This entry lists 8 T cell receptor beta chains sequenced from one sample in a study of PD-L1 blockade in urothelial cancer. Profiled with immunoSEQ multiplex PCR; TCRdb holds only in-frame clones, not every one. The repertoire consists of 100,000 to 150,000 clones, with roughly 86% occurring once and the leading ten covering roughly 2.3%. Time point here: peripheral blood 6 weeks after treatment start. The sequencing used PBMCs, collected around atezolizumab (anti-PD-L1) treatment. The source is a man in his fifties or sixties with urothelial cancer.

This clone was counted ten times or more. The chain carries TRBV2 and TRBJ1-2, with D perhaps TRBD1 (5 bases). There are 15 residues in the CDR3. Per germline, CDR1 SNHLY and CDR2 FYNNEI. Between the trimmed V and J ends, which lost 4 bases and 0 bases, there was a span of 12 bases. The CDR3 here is CASSAWTHPNYGYTF. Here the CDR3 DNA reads TGTGCCAGCAGTGCGTGGACACATCCTAACTATGGCTACACCTTC.

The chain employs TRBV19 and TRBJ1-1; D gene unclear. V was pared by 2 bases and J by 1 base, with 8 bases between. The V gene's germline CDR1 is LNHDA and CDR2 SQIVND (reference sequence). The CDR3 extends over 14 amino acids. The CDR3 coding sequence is TGTGCCAGTAGTATACGGACTCCGAACACTGAAGCTTTCTTT. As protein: CASSIRTPNTEAFF.

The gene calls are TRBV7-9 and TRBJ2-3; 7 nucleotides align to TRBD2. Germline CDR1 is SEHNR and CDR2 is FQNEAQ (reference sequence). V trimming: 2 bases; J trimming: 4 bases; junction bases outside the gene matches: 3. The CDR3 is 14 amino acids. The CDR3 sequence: CASSLSAGADTQYF. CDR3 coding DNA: TGTGCCAGCAGCTTATCTGCGGGAGCAGATACGCAGTATTTT.

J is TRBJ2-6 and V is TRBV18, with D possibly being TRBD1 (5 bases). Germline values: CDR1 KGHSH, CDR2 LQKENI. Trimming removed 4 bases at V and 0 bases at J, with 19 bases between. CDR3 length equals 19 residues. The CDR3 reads CASSRVPGPLDSGANVLTF. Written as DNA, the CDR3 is TGTGCCAGCTCACGGGTTCCAGGGCCTTTAGACTCTGGGGCCAACGTCCTGACTTTC.

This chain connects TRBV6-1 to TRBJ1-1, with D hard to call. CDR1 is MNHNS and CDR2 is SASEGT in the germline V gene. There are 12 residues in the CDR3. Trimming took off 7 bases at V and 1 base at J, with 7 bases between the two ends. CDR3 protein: CASNRRNTEAFF. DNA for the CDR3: TGTGCCAGCAACCGGAGGAACACTGAAGCTTTCTTT.

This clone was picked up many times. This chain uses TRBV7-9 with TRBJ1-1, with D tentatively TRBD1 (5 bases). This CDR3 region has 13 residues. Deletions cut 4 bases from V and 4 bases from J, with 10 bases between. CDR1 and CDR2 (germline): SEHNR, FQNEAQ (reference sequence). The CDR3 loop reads CASSSGRGTEAFF. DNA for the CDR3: TGTGCCAGCAGCTCGGGTAGGGGCACTGAAGCTTTCTTT.

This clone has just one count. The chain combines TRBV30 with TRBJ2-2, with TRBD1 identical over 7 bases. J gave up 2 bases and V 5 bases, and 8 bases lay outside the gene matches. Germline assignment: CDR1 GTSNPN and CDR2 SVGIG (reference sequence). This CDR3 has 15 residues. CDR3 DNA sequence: TGTGCCTGGTGGAGAGGGACAGTCAACACCGGGGAGCTGTTTTTT. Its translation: CAWWRGTVNTGELFF.

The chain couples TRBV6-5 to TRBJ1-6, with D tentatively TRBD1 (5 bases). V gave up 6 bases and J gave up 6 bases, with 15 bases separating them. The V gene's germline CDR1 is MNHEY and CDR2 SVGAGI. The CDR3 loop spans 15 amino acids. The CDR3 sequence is CASRPKGGVNSPLHF. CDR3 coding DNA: TGTGCCAGCAGACCAAAGGGAGGGGTTAATTCACCCCTCCACTTT.